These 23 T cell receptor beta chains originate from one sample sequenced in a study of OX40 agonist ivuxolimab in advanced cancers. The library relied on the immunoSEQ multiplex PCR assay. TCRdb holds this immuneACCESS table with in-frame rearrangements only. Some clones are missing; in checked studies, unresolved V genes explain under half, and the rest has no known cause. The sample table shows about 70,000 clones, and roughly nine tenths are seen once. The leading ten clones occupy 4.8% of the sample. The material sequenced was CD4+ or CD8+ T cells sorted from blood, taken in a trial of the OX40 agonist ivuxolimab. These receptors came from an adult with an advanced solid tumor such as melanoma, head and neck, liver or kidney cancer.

CDR3 protein: CAFRPGTNTGELFF. The CDR3 DNA reads as TGTGCCTTCCGGCCGGGTACGAACACCGGGGAGCTGTTTTTT. The rearrangement joins TRBV30 to TRBJ2-2; no clear D gene. Germline V lookup: CDR1 GTSNPN, CDR2 SVGIG (reference sequence). The ends were cut back, 7 bases at V and 0 bases at J, with 12 bases in the middle. The CDR3 extends over 14 amino acids.

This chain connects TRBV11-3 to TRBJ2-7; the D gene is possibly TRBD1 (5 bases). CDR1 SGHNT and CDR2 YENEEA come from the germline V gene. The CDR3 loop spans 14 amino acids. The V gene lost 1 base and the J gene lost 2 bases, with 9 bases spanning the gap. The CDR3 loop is CASSLVAGTYEQYF. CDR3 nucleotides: TGTGCCAGCAGCTTAGTGGCAGGGACCTACGAGCAGTACTTC.

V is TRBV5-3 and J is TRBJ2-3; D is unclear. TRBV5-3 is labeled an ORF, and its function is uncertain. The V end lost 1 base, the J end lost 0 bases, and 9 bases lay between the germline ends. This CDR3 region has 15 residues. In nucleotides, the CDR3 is TGTGCCAGAAGCTTGACAGACCCTAGCACAGATACGCAGTATTTT. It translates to CARSLTDPSTDTQYF.

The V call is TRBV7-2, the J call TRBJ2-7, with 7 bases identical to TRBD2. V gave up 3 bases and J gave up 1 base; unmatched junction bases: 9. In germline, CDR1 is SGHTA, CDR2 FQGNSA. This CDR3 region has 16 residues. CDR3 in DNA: TGTGCCAGCAGCTTGACGGGAGGCCTCTGGTCCTACGAGCAGTACTTC. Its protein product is CASSLTGGLWSYEQYF.

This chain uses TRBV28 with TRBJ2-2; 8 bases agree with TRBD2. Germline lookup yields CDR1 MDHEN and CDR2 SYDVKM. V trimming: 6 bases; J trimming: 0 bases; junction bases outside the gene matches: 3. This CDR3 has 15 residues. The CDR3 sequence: CASSRGGTNTGELFF. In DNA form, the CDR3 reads TGTGCCAGCAGCCGGGGGGGTACGAACACCGGGGAGCTGTTTTTT.

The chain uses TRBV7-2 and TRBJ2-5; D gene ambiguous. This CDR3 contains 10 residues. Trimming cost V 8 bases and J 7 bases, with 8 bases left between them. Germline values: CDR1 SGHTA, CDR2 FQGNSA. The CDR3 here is CASAVGTQYF. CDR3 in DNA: TGTGCCAGCGCTGTGGGGACCCAGTACTTC.

The CDR3 is CASKMTGRTDTQYF. The CDR3 DNA follows: TGTGCCAGCAAGATGACAGGTCGCACAGATACGCAGTATTTT. The chain couples TRBV5-6 to TRBJ2-3; D perhaps matches TRBD1 (6 bases). V lost 6 bases, J lost 1 base, and 12 bases lay in between. The CDR3 has 14 amino acids. Germline V lookup: CDR1 SGHDT, CDR2 YYEEEE.

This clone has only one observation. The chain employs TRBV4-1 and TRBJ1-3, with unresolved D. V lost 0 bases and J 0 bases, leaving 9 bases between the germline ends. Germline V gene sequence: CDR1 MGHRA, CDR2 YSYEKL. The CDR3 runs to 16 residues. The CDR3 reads CASSQDRAASGNTIYF. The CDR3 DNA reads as TGCGCCAGCAGCCAAGATAGAGCGGCCTCTGGAAACACCATATATTTT.

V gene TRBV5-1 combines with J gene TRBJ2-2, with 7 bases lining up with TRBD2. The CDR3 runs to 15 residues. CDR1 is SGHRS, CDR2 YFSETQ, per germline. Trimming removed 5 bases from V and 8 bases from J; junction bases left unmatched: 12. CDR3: CASSEQAGVSGELFF. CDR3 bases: TGCGCCAGCAGTGAACAGGCGGGGGTATCTGGGGAGCTGTTTTTT. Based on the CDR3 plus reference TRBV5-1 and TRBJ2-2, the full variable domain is KAGVTQTPRYLIKTRGQQVTLSCSPISGHRSVSWYQQTPGQGLQFLFEYFSETQRNKGNFPGRFSGRQFSNSRSEMNVSTLELGDSALYLCASSEQAGVSGELFFGEGSRLTVL.

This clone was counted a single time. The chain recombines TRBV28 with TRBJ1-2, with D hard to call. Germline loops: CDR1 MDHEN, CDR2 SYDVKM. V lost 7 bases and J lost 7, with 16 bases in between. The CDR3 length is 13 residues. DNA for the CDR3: TGTGCCAGCACCTCCGGGAGAGGGTCTGGCTACACCTTC. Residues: CASTSGRGSGYTF.

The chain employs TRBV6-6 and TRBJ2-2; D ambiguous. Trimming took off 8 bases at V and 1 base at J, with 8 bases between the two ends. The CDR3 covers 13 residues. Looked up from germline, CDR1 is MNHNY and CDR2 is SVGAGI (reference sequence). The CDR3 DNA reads TGTGCCAGCTCAGGCCAGAACACCGGGGAGCTGTTTTTT. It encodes CASSGQNTGELFF.

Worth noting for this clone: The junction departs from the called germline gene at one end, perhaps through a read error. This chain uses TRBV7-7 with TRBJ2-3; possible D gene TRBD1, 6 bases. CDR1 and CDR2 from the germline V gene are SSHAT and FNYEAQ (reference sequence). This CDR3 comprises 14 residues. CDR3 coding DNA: TGTGCTAGCAGCGCAGCAGGGGAAGGAGATACGCAGTATTTT. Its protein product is CASSAAGEGDTQYF.

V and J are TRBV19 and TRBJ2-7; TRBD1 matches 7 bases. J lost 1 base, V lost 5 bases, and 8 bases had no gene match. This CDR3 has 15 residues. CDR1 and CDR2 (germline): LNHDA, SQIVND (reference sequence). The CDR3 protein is CASSYRQGSSYEQYF. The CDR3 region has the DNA TGTGCCAGTAGTTACCGACAGGGAAGTTCCTACGAGCAGTACTTC.

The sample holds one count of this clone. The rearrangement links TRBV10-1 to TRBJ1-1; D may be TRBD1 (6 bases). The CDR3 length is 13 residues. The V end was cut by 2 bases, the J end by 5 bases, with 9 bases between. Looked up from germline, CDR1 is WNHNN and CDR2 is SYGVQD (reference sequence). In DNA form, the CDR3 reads TGCGCCAGCAGTGAGGGAGGGGGGACTGAAGCTTTCTTT. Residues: CASSEGGGTEAFF.

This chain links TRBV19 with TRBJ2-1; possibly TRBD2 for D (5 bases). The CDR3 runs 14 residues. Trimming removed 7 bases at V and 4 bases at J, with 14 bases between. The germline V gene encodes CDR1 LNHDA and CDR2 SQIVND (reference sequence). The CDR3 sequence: CASKVGSLYNEQFF. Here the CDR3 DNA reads TGTGCCAGTAAGGTGGGGAGCTTGTACAATGAGCAGTTCTTC.

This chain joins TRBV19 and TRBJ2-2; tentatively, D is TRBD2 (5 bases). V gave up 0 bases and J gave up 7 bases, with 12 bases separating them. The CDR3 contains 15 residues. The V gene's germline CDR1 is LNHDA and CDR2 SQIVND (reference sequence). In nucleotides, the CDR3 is TGTGCCAGTAGTATAGATCGAGGGAGCGGCGGGGAGCTGTTTTTT. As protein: CASSIDRGSGGELFF.

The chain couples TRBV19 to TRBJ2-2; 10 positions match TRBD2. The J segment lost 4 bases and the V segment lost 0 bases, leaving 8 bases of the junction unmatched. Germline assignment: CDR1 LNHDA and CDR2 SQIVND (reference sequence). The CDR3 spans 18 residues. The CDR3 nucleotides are TGTGCCAGTAGTATAGATCGGGCTAGCGGGAGAGGCACCGGGGAGCTGTTTTTT. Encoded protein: CASSIDRASGRGTGELFF.

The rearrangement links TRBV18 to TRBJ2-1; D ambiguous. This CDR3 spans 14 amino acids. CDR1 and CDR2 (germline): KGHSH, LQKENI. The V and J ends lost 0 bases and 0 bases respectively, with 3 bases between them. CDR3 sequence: CASSPPNSYNEQFF. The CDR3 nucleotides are TGTGCCAGCTCACCACCCAACTCCTACAATGAGCAGTTCTTC.

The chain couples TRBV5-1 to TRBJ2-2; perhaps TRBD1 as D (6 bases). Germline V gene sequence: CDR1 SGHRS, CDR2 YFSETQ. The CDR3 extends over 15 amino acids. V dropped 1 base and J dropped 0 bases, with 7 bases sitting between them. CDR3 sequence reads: CASSLKGANTGELFF. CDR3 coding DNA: TGCGCCAGCAGCTTGAAGGGGGCGAACACCGGGGAGCTGTTTTTT. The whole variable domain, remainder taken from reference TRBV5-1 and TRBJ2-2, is KAGVTQTPRYLIKTRGQQVTLSCSPISGHRSVSWYQQTPGQGLQFLFEYFSETQRNKGNFPGRFSGRQFSNSRSEMNVSTLELGDSALYLCASSLKGANTGELFFGEGSRLTVL.

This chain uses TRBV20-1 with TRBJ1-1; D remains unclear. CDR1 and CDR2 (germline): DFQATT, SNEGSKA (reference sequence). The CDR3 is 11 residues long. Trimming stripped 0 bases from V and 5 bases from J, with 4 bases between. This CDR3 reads CSARDSTEAFF. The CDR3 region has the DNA TGCAGTGCTAGAGATTCAACTGAAGCTTTCTTT.

In nucleotides, the CDR3 is TGTGCCAGCAGACTGCTGAGCTCCTATAATTCACCCCTCCACTTT. Its protein is CASRLLSSYNSPLHF. V gene TRBV6-5 combines with J gene TRBJ1-6; D ambiguous. CDR1 and CDR2 from the germline V gene are MNHEY and SVGAGI. Trimming removed 6 bases from V and 0 bases from J, with 9 bases in between. This CDR3 comprises 15 residues.

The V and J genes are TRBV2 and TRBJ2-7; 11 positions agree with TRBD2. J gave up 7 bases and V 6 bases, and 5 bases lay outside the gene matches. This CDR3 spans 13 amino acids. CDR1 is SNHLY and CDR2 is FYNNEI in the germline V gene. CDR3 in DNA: TGTGCCAGCAGCATGACTAGCGGGGAAGAGCAGTACTTC. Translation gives CASSMTSGEEQYF.

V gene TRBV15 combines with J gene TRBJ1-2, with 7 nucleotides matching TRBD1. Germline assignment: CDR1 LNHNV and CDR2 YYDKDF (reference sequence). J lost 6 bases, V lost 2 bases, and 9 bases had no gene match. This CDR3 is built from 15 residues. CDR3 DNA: TGTGCCACCAGCAGAAGAAATCGGGACAGCCATGGCTACACCTTC. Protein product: CATSRRNRDSHGYTF.